The 9 T cell receptor beta chains listed next were all sequenced from one sample in a study of cytomegalovirus exposure and HLA in healthy donors (dated by TCRdb to 2015 to 2018). Library generation was performed with the immunoSEQ multiplex PCR assay. TCRdb took this table from immuneACCESS and kept in-frame rearrangements with V and J called. Such tables lack part of the clones; where checked against another copy, unresolved V genes explain under half of the gap, and the rest is unexplained. Within this sample are roughly 150,000 clones, with roughly 91% of them counted one time only. About 3.5% of the sample is held by the ten biggest clonotypes. Sample: PBMCs. The receptors were sampled from a woman under 30 in good health and CMV-seropositive.

The J gene is TRBJ2-5, the V gene TRBV5-1; D may be TRBD2 (6 bases). The CDR3 sequence is 13 residues long. Deletions cut 5 bases from V and 4 bases from J, with 12 bases between. Germline V gives CDR1 SGHRS, CDR2 YFSETQ. CDR3 nucleotide sequence: TGCGCCAGCAGTTCGGGAGTGGGAGAGACCCAGTACTTC. Protein sequence: CASSSGVGETQYF.

A single count supports this clone. V and J are TRBV28 and TRBJ1-2; D is possibly TRBD1 (5 bases). The CDR3 spans 17 residues. The V gene's germline CDR1 is MDHEN and CDR2 SYDVKM. V was trimmed by 6 bases and J by 6 bases, leaving 26 bases between them. Here the CDR3 DNA reads TGTGCCAGCAGCCCCTTTGGGGTGGGGGGGAGGATAGATGGCTACACCTTC. Translated: CASSPFGVGGRIDGYTF.

The chain links TRBV7-2 to TRBJ2-3; TRBD1 agrees at 9 bases. After removal of 7 bases from V and 5 bases from J, the junction contained 10 bases not matched to a gene. The CDR3 is 15 residues long. CDR1 SGHTA and CDR2 FQGNSA come from the germline V gene. In DNA, the CDR3 is TGTGCCAGCACCCCGACAGGGGGTAGAGGAGATACGCAGTATTTT. Translation gives CASTPTGGRGDTQYF.

The chain is built from TRBV27 and TRBJ2-3; D gene uncertain. V lost 2 bases to trimming and J lost 6 bases, with 12 bases between them. The CDR3 spans 14 residues. Germline V gene sequence: CDR1 MNHEY, CDR2 SMNVEV (reference sequence). DNA of the CDR3: TGTGCCAGCAGTTTAGCGTCCCTCTCCGATACGCAGTATTTT. It is translated as CASSLASLSDTQYF.

CDR3 bases: TGTGCCAGCAGCGTTGTCGCAAGCGGCTCCTACAATGAGCAGTTCTTC. This translates into CASSVVASGSYNEQFF. The genes are TRBV9 and TRBJ2-1; D may be TRBD2 (5 bases). Trimming left V 2 bases short and J 0 bases short, with 12 bases between. Germline V gene data show CDR1 as SGDLS and CDR2 as YYNGEE. CDR3 size: 16 residues.

CDR3 residues: CASSDGGDRETQYF. The DNA of the CDR3 is TGTGCCAGCAGTGACGGAGGGGATCGGGAGACCCAGTACTTC. The J gene is TRBJ2-5, the V gene TRBV25-1; D possibly corresponds to TRBD2 (6 bases). The CDR3 is 14 residues long. CDR1 is MGHDK and CDR2 is SYGVNS in the germline V gene. Trimming removed 3 bases at V and 5 bases at J, with 13 bases between.

The chain employs TRBV9 and TRBJ1-5, with 12 bases that match TRBD1. From germline, CDR1 is SGDLS and CDR2 YYNGEE. The CDR3 spans 15 residues. The ends lost 0 bases at V and 6 bases at J; junction bases unmatched: 1. The CDR3 region has the DNA TGTGCCAGCAGCGTAGGGGACAGGGGGCTTCAGCCCCAGCATTTT. Encoded protein: CASSVGDRGLQPQHF.

This chain links TRBV11-3 with TRBJ1-2; D is possibly TRBD1 (6 bases). CDR3 length: 13 amino acids. Trimming shortened V by 4 bases and J by 6 bases, and 12 bases separated the two germline ends. Germline V gene data show CDR1 as SGHNT and CDR2 as YENEEA. In nucleotides, the CDR3 is TGTGCCAGCAGCTCCGGGACAATCCATGGCTACACCTTC. Its translation: CASSSGTIHGYTF.

The genes are TRBV9 and TRBJ2-2; D is perhaps TRBD1 (8 bases). V lost 4 bases, J lost 6 bases, and 16 bases lay in between. The CDR3 length is 15 residues. CDR1 SGDLS and CDR2 YYNGEE come from the germline V gene. CDR3 sequence (DNA): TGTGCCAGCAGCCCTGGAACAGGGGGGGCCGGGGAGCTGTTTTTT. Translating gives CASSPGTGGAGELFF.